The clone carrying this TCR beta chain was recorded a few times. What it binds is unknown. Germline CDR1 is GTSNPN and CDR2 is SVGIG (reference sequence). V was pared by 0 bases and J by 3 bases, with 9 bases between. The CDR3 totals 15 residues. This entry comes from a study of long-term antiretroviral therapy in people with HIV. Study-level points and caveats: Diversity went up after ART and still fell short of transplant donor controls.

This was the immunoSEQ v3.0 assay at survey level. Sequencing used immunoSEQ multiplex PCR; TCRdb keeps in-frame clones, though not all of them. The sample records approximately 12,000 clones, around three quarters being singletons. A minimum of one pre-ART and two post-ART PBMC samples existed for each donor. The United States was where all participants with HIV were treated. This receptor was taken from a man aged 40-49 years with HIV. The sample here was unsorted PBMCs, taken 3.1 years before starting antiretroviral therapy. The rearrangement uses TRBV30 and TRBJ2-6; either TRBD1 or TRBD2 may fit D (5 bases each). The DNA of the CDR3 is TGTGCCTGGAGTGTACTAGGGGTTGGGGCCAACGTCCTGACTTTC. This codes for CAWSVLGVGANVLTF.